This TCR beta chain was identified in a study of blood T cell repertoires in COVID-19. The table came from immunoSEQ multiplex PCR; TCRdb's copy has only in-frame clones and leaves some out. The sample consists of some 300,000 clones, approximately 86% of them appearing once. The V gene's germline CDR1 is SNHLY and CDR2 FYNNEI. Trimming cost V 5 bases and J 3 bases, with 11 bases left between them. This CDR3 contains 14 residues. The TCR comes from an older man with acute or convalescent COVID-19. The chain has TRBV2 and TRBJ1-5, with D tentatively TRBD1 (5 bases). Sequencing was carried out using peripheral blood. CDR3 sequence (DNA): TGTGCCAGCAGTTTTGACAGCCTCAATCAGCCCCAGCATTTT. This translates into CASSFDSLNQPQHF.